Shown below are 27 T cell receptor beta chains from a single sample sequenced in a study of blood T cells in healthy people across ages. Together with a sample-barcoded 5' primer, a J-beta primer mix was included in a second PCR lasting about 7 to 11 cycles. Each CDR3 protein is one row after TCRdb ran MiXCR on the 5' RACE reads. This table has 630,000 or so distinct CDR3 sequences, approximately 30% appearing once. Sequencing was carried out using blood. These receptors all come from a woman older than 75 in good health.

The chain carries TRBV20-1 and TRBJ2-1; 8 bases align to TRBD1. Germline trimming cut 7 bases from V and 3 bases from J; bases unmatched to any gene: 14. Germline V lookup: CDR1 DFQATT, CDR2 SNEGSKA (reference sequence). This CDR3 spans 16 amino acids. CDR3 bases: TGCAGTGGCAACAGGGGGATAGTTGGGGGCTACAATGAGCAGTTCTTC. This translates into CSGNRGIVGGYNEQFF.

This clonotype was observed a few times. This chain uses TRBV20-1 with TRBJ1-2; D ambiguous. With 2 bases removed from V and 2 bases from J, the gap between germline ends came to 6 bases. The CDR3 sequence is 12 residues long. From germline, CDR1 is DFQATT and CDR2 SNEGSKA (reference sequence). The CDR3 DNA reads as TGCAGTGCTAGACGTGAGAACTATGGCTACACCTTC. Protein sequence: CSARRENYGYTF.

This clonotype was counted between two and nine times. The chain combines TRBV6-2 or TRBV6-3 with TRBJ1-1; perhaps TRBD1 as D (6 bases). This CDR3 has 19 amino acids. The V gene's germline CDR1 is MNHEY and CDR2 SVGEGT. The V end lost 9 bases, the J end lost 5 bases, and 34 bases lay between the germline ends. CDR3 sequence reads: CASTINRRGATAYWTEAFF. The CDR3 region has the DNA TGTGCCAGTACGATCAATCGTCGGGGGGCAACTGCGTATTGGACTGAAGCTTTCTTT.

This clonotype showed up just a few times. V gene TRBV9 combines with J gene TRBJ2-1, with D perhaps TRBD2 (7 bases). CDR1 and CDR2 from the germline V gene are SGDLS and YYNGEE. The CDR3 length is 20 residues. Deletions cut 4 bases from V and 3 bases from J, with 29 bases between. CDR3 sequence (DNA): TGTGCCAGCAGCCCCCCTTTTGAGGGGGGGGGGCCAGTTTACTACAATGAGCAGTTCTTC. Translating gives CASSPPFEGGGPVYYNEQFF.

This clonotype was counted at least ten times. The rearrangement uses TRBV20-1 and TRBJ2-5; TRBD2 matches 9 bases. Germline V gene lookup returns CDR1 DFQATT and CDR2 SNEGSKA (reference sequence). J lost 2 bases, V lost 6 bases, and 13 bases had no gene match. This CDR3 is 16 amino acids long. CDR3 amino acids: CSARPLGGGAQETQYF. In nucleotides, the CDR3 is TGCAGTGCAAGGCCCTTGGGCGGGGGGGCGCAAGAGACCCAGTACTTC.

This clonotype appeared many times. The chain joins TRBV7-9 to TRBJ1-1, with D tentatively TRBD1 (5 bases). V was pared by 6 bases and J by 3 bases, with 11 bases between. The germline V gene encodes CDR1 SEHNR and CDR2 FQNEAQ (reference sequence). The CDR3 sequence is 13 residues long. The CDR3 sequence is CASRPPGDTEAFF. The DNA for the CDR3 is TGTGCCAGCAGACCGCCGGGGGACACTGAAGCTTTCTTT.

At least ten counts were recorded for this clonotype. The CDR3: CSARVSGGNYGYTF. For the CDR3, the DNA is TGCAGTGCTAGAGTCTCCGGGGGAAACTATGGCTACACCTTC. The chain recombines TRBV20-1 with TRBJ1-2; D might be TRBD1 (5 bases). Germline CDR1 DFQATT, CDR2 SNEGSKA (reference sequence). Trimming took off 1 base at V and 2 bases at J, with 11 bases between the two ends. This CDR3 has 14 residues.

This clonotype occurred many times. The chain has TRBV29-1 and TRBJ2-3, with 8 bases aligning to TRBD1. V gave up 1 base and J gave up 4 bases; unmatched junction bases: 13. Germline V lookup: CDR1 SQVTM, CDR2 ANQGSEA. This CDR3 comprises 17 residues. CDR3 sequence reads: CSVEAAPGRGRADTQYF. The CDR3 DNA sequence: TGCAGCGTTGAAGCAGCCCCCGGCAGGGGGCGTGCAGATACGCAGTATTTT.

This clonotype came up a few times. Being one base from a much bigger clone, this may be a read error. The V and J genes are TRBV20-1 and TRBJ1-4, with D uncertain. Per the germline V gene, CDR1 is DFQATT and CDR2 is SNEGSKA (reference sequence). V dropped 0 bases and J dropped 7 bases, with 6 bases sitting between them. This CDR3 has 12 amino acids. The CDR3 region is CSARDLCEKLFF. The CDR3 nucleotides are TGCAGTGCTAGAGATCTTTGTGAAAAACTGTTTTTT.

Of note for this clonotype: A much larger clone is a single base away; this may be a read error. The chain uses TRBV20-1 and TRBJ2-5; TRBD2 agrees at 13 bases. The CDR3 has 14 residues. V gave up 3 bases and J gave up 11 bases; unmatched junction bases: 9. Germline lookup yields CDR1 DFQATT and CDR2 SNEGSKA (reference sequence). The CDR3 nucleotides are TGCAGTGCTAGGAGCACTAGCGGGGGGGCCTTGCAGTACTTC. Protein: CSARSTSGGALQYF.

The chain is built from TRBV30 and TRBJ1-1, with a weak D call TRBD1 (5 bases). Germline V lookup: CDR1 GTSNPN, CDR2 SVGIG (reference sequence). The CDR3 sequence is 14 residues long. Between the trimmed V and J ends, which lost 2 bases and 3 bases, there was a span of 13 bases. CDR3 protein: CAWSSDSRYTEAFF. In nucleotides, the CDR3 is TGTGCCTGGAGTTCAGACAGCCGCTACACTGAAGCTTTCTTT.

This clonotype was counted between two and nine times. Possible read error: a much larger clone is one base away. The genes are TRBV12-3 or TRBV12-4 and TRBJ2-1; unclear D gene. The J call may not be correct, given that the DNA end is closer to TRBJ2-7. The CDR3 covers 12 residues. CDR3 protein: CASSLSPNEQYF. The CDR3 DNA follows: TGTGCCAGCAGTCTCTCGCCCAATGAGCAGTACTTC.

This clonotype was picked up many times. The chain carries TRBV5-6 and TRBJ1-2; tentative D call: TRBD1 (6 bases). Germline V lookup: CDR1 SGHDT, CDR2 YYEEEE. CDR3 size: 13 residues. V was pared by 5 bases and J by 8 bases, with 16 bases between. In nucleotides, the CDR3 is TGTGCCAGCAGGAGGACGGGGGGCGGCGGCTACACCTTC. Translation gives CASRRTGGGGYTF.

Regarding this clonotype: A much larger clone is a single base away; this may be a read error. The rearrangement uses TRBV12-3 or TRBV12-4 and TRBJ2-3; D is uncertain. V shed 6 bases and J shed 0 bases, with 13 bases lying between them. This CDR3 comprises 15 residues. The CDR3 loop reads CASSPLIASTDTQYF. CDR3 in DNA: TGTGCCAGCAGCCCCTTGATCGCTAGCACAGATACGCAGTATTTT.

This rearrangement joins TRBV18 to TRBJ1-6, with 7 bases that match TRBD1. Germline V gives CDR1 KGHSH, CDR2 LQKENI. V shed 3 bases and J 5 bases; nucleotides not matched to a gene: 4. The CDR3 runs 15 residues. The CDR3 bases are TGTGCCAGCTCACCCACAGGGGTAGATAATTCACCCCTCCACTTT. This sequence encodes CASSPTGVDNSPLHF.

The chain has TRBV5-1 and TRBJ1-5; 8 nucleotides align to TRBD1. In germline, CDR1 is SGHRS, CDR2 YFSETQ. This CDR3 is built from 14 residues. V shed 3 bases, J shed 8 bases, and the junction held 7 bases outside the gene matches. CDR3 region: CASSSGQGREPQHF. The CDR3 DNA reads as TGCGCCAGCAGCTCAGGACAGGGCCGGGAGCCCCAGCATTTT.

The rearrangement joins TRBV3-1 to TRBJ2-3; the D gene is possibly TRBD1 (5 bases). Germline CDR1 is LGHDT and CDR2 is YNNKEL (reference sequence). The CDR3 runs to 14 residues. Trimming removed 4 bases from V and 7 bases from J, with 15 bases in between. In nucleotides, the CDR3 is TGTGCCAGCAGCCTAGACAGCCCTACCAATACGCAGTATTTT. Protein product: CASSLDSPTNTQYF.

The chain employs TRBV20-1 and TRBJ1-2; D is uncertain. Trimming removed 2 bases from V and 8 bases from J, with 6 bases in between. CDR3 length equals 10 residues. Germline V gene lookup returns CDR1 DFQATT and CDR2 SNEGSKA (reference sequence). CDR3 bases: TGCAGTGCTAGATCCTTCGGCTACACCTTC. This encodes CSARSFGYTF.

This clonotype was observed at least ten times. For the CDR3, the DNA is TGTGCCAGCAGCCCCGCAGCGGGACCTGGCTACAATGAGCAGTTCTTC. Its protein product is CASSPAAGPGYNEQFF. This chain connects TRBV9 to TRBJ2-1, with TRBD2 identical over 7 bases. The CDR3 runs to 16 residues. J gave up 3 bases and V 4 bases, and 10 bases lay outside the gene matches. From germline, CDR1 is SGDLS and CDR2 YYNGEE.

Many counts were recorded for this clonotype. V is TRBV20-1 and J is TRBJ1-1, with D possibly TRBD1 on 5 matching bases. V was shortened by 3 bases and J by 1 base, with 12 bases between the two germline ends. Germline CDR1 DFQATT, CDR2 SNEGSKA (reference sequence). The CDR3 is made up of 14 amino acids. The CDR3 region has the DNA TGCAGTGCTAGTGGGGGTTTAACGAACACTGAAGCTTTCTTT. Residues: CSASGGLTNTEAFF.

As concerns this clonotype: A much larger clone is a single base away; this may be a read error. The rearrangement uses TRBV12-3 or TRBV12-4 and TRBJ2-3; the D is unclear. The V end lost 0 bases, the J end lost 8 bases, and 9 bases lay between the germline ends. The CDR3 is 13 residues long. The CDR3 here is CASSLALRSTQYF. The DNA of the CDR3 is TGTGCCAGCAGTTTAGCCTTGAGGAGTACGCAGTATTTT.

Comments on this clonotype: A much larger clone lies a single base off, so this may be a read error. The chain carries TRBV28 and TRBJ2-3; maybe TRBD2 (5 bases). The CDR3 contains 12 residues. CDR1 and CDR2 from the germline V gene are MDHEN and SYDVKM. V lost 6 bases and J lost 10, with 14 bases in between. The CDR3 reads CASSRGQDAQYF. The CDR3 nucleotides are TGTGCCAGCAGCCGCGGGCAGGATGCGCAGTATTTT. Based on the CDR3 plus reference TRBV28 and TRBJ2-3, the full variable domain is DVKVTQSSRYLVKRTGEKVFLECVQDMDHENMFWYRQDPGLGLRLIYFSYDVKMKEKGDIPEGYSVSREKKERFSLILESASTNQTSMYLCASSRGQDAQYFGPGTRLTVL.

In its sample, this clonotype was seen many times. The chain couples TRBV29-1 to TRBJ2-5; 8 bases align to TRBD1. Germline CDR1 is SQVTM and CDR2 is ANQGSEA. This CDR3 region has 15 residues. After removal of 6 bases from V and 4 bases from J, the junction contained 13 bases not matched to a gene. The CDR3 coding sequence is TGCAGCGTCGGTGCGGCAGGGGGCTTAAGAGAGACCCAGTACTTC. This encodes CSVGAAGGLRETQYF. The full variable domain, in which reference TRBV29-1 and TRBJ2-5 provide the parts outside the CDR3, is SAVISQKPSRDICQRGTSLTIQCQVDSQVTMMFWYRQQPGQSLTLIATANQGSEATYESGFVIDKFPISRPNLTFSTLTVSNMSPEDSSIYLCSVGAAGGLRETQYFGPGTRLLVL.

The chain couples TRBV6-6 to TRBJ2-3; 8 nucleotides match TRBD1. Trimming cost V 5 bases and J 0 bases; bases outside gene matches: 7. The germline V gene encodes CDR1 MNHNY and CDR2 SVGAGI (reference sequence). The CDR3 contains 16 residues. CDR3 DNA sequence: TGTGCCAGCAGTACTATTGACAGGGGTAGCACAGATACGCAGTATTTT. Amino acids: CASSTIDRGSTDTQYF.

The CDR3 nucleotides read TGCGCCAGCCGTGTTACGACAGGGCGAACCGGGGAGCTGTTTTTT. It is translated as CASRVTTGRTGELFF. The chain couples TRBV5-1 to TRBJ2-2, with 7 bases lining up with TRBD1. V shed 7 bases and J 5 bases; nucleotides not matched to a gene: 11. This CDR3 comprises 15 residues. Germline lookup yields CDR1 SGHRS and CDR2 YFSETQ.

This chain links TRBV20-1 with TRBJ2-5, with D possibly matching TRBD2 (6 bases). Germline lookup yields CDR1 DFQATT and CDR2 SNEGSKA (reference sequence). Between the trimmed V and J ends, which lost 6 bases and 2 bases, there was a span of 13 bases. The CDR3 contains 13 residues. CDR3 residues: CSAQRRGQETQYF. In DNA form, the CDR3 reads TGCAGTGCACAGCGGAGGGGTCAAGAGACCCAGTACTTC.

This clonotype was seen at least ten times. V usage is TRBV6-2 or TRBV6-3 and J usage is TRBJ2-5; D ambiguous. The CDR3 length is 12 residues. The V end was cut by 6 bases, the J end by 5 bases, with 10 bases between. Germline values: CDR1 MNHEY, CDR2 SVGEGT. DNA for the CDR3: TGTGCCAGCAGCCGGCCGGCGGAGACCCAGTACTTC. It translates to CASSRPAETQYF.